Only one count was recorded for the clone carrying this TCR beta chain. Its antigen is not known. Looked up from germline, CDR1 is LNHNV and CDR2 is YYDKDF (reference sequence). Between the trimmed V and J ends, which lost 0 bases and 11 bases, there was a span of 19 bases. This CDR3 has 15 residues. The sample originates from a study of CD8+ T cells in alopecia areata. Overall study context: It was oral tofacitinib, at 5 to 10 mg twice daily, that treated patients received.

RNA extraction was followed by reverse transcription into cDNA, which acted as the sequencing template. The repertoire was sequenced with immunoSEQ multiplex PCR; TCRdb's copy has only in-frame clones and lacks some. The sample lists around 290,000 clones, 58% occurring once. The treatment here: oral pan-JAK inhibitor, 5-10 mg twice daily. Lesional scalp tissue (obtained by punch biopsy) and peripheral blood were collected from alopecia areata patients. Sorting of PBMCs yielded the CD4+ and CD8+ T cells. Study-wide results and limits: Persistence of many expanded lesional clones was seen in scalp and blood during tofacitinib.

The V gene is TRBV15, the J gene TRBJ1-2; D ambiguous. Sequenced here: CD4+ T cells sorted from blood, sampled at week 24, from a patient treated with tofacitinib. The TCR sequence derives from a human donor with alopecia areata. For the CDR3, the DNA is TGTGCCACCAGCAGAGATTTCTCTGGAACAGCCACTTACACCTTC. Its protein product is CATSRDFSGTATYTF.